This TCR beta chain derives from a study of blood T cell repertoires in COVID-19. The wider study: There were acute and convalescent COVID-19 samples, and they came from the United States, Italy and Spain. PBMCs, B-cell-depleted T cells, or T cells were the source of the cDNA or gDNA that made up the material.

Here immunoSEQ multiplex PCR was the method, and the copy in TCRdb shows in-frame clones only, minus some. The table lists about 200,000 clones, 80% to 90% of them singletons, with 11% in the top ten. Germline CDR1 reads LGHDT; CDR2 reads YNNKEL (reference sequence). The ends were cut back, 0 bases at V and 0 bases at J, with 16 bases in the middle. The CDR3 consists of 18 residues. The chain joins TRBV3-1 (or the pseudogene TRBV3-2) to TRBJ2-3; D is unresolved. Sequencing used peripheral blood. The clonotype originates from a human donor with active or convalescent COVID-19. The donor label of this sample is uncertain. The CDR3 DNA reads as TGTGCCAGCAGCCAAGATGGTACAGTCACATCTAGCACAGATACGCAGTATTTT. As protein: CASSQDGTVTSSTDTQYF.